Below, 20 T cell receptor beta chains from the same sample are listed, as sequenced in a study of CD8+CD57+ T cells in acquired aplastic anemia. All patients picked for sequencing had shown, by flow cytometry, an expansion of CD8+CD57+ cells. TCR beta VDJ and CDR3 profiles were obtained from a genomic DNA template. TCRdb itself ran the reads through MiXCR, one entry per CDR3 protein. The table lists around 150,000 distinct CDR3 sequences, 48% of them singletons. Source material: sorted CD4+, CD8+, or CD8+CD57+ T cells (not recorded which) from PBMCs. These receptors were obtained from a human donor with aplastic anemia.

The gene calls are TRBV7-8 and TRBJ2-3, with 9 bases that match TRBD2. Trimming removed 0 bases from V and 4 bases from J; junction bases left unmatched: 5. The CDR3 sequence is 16 residues long. The germline V gene encodes CDR1 SGHVS and CDR2 FQNEAQ. The CDR3 region is CASSLAGTSRADTQYF. The CDR3 DNA is TGTGCCAGCAGCTTAGCTGGGACTAGCAGGGCAGATACGCAGTATTTT.

This clonotype was seen ten or more times. The V gene is TRBV7-8, the J gene TRBJ2-7; D might be TRBD1 or TRBD2, each matching 5 bases. The CDR3 contains 13 residues. Trimming stripped 1 base from V and 4 bases from J, with 8 bases between. Germline V gene sequence: CDR1 SGHVS, CDR2 FQNEAQ. CDR3 DNA: TGTGCCAGCAGCTTAGGAGGGGTATACGAGCAGTACTTC. Translation: CASSLGGVYEQYF.

This clonotype has ten or more counts. V and J are TRBV12-5 and TRBJ2-1, with 7 bases lining up with TRBD2. The V gene end was trimmed by 5 bases and the J gene end by 0 bases; junction bases not matched to a gene: 1. The CDR3 runs 14 residues. CDR1 and CDR2 from the germline V gene are LGHNT and FRNRAP. The CDR3: CASGTSASYNEQFF. In DNA form, the CDR3 reads TGTGCTAGTGGTACTAGCGCCTCCTACAATGAGCAGTTCTTC. The whole variable domain, remainder taken from reference TRBV12-5 and TRBJ2-1, is DARVTQTPRHKVTEMGQEVTMRCQPILGHNTVFWYRQTMMQGLELLAYFRNRAPLDDSGMPKDRFSAEMPDATLATLKIQPSEPRDSAVYFCASGTSASYNEQFFGPGTRLTVL.

At least ten counts were recorded for this clonotype. The V and J genes are TRBV5-1 and TRBJ2-1, with D unresolved. This CDR3 region has 16 residues. V lost 5 bases to trimming and J lost 4 bases, with 19 bases between them. Germline values: CDR1 SGHRS, CDR2 YFSETQ. CDR3 amino acids: CASRRELPTNYNEQFF. The DNA for the CDR3 is TGCGCCAGCAGAAGAGAACTCCCTACAAATTACAATGAGCAGTTCTTC.

The chain carries TRBV4-1 and TRBJ2-5, with unresolved D. CDR1 is MGHRA, CDR2 YSYEKL, per germline. The CDR3 sequence is 13 residues long. Trimming removed 6 bases from V and 5 bases from J, with 13 bases in between. CDR3 amino acids: CASSRSRVETQYF. The CDR3 nucleotides are TGCGCCAGCAGTCGCAGTAGAGTGGAGACCCAGTACTTC.

As to this clonotype: A clone one base away is much larger, so this may be a read error. The J gene is TRBJ2-7, the V gene TRBV19; TRBD2 aligns across 7 bases. CDR3 length equals 16 residues. CDR1 and CDR2 from the germline V gene are LNHDA and SQIVND (reference sequence). V shed 5 bases and J 5 bases; nucleotides not matched to a gene: 15. CDR3 in amino acids: CASSPPPRSGSHEQYF. In DNA, the CDR3 is TGTGCCAGTAGTCCCCCCCCGCGTAGCGGGTCCCACGAGCAGTACTTC. The whole variable domain, remainder taken from reference TRBV19 and TRBJ2-7, is DGGITQSPKYLFRKEGQNVTLSCEQNLNHDAMYWYRQDPGQGLRLIYYSQIVNDFQKGDIAEGYSVSREKKESFPLTVTSAQKNPTAFYLCASSPPPRSGSHEQYFGPGTRLTVT.

This clonotype came up many times. The chain has TRBV7-8 and TRBJ2-7; 8 bases match TRBD1. The germline CDR1 and CDR2 sequences are SGHVS and FQNEAQ. Trimming cost V 5 bases and J 2 bases; bases outside gene matches: 11. The CDR3 covers 16 residues. The chain's CDR3 is CASSRRPGQETYEQYF. The CDR3 DNA sequence: TGTGCCAGCAGCCGTCGACCGGGACAGGAGACCTACGAGCAGTACTTC.

The V and J genes are TRBV7-2 and TRBJ2-5; 12 nucleotides match TRBD2. Germline CDR1 and CDR2: SGHTA and FQGNSA. Losses at the gene ends were 1 base for V and 11 bases for J; bases not matched to a gene: 8. The CDR3 consists of 15 residues. CDR3 DNA: TGTGCCAGCAGCTTAGGACTAGCGGGGGCCTTAGTTCAGTACTTC. Its protein is CASSLGLAGALVQYF. The complete variable domain, with remaining parts taken from reference TRBV7-2 and TRBJ2-5, reads GAGVSQSPSNKVTEKGKDVELRCDPISGHTALYWYRQSLGQGLEFLIYFQGNSAPDKSGLPSDRFSAERTGGSVSTLTIQRTQQEDSAVYLCASSLGLAGALVQYFGPGTRLLVL.

The V call is TRBV7-9, the J call TRBJ2-1; D remains ambiguous. There are 13 residues in the CDR3. Germline V CDR1 and CDR2: SEHNR, FQNEAQ (reference sequence). V lost 9 bases and J 6 bases, leaving 15 bases between the germline ends. As DNA, the CDR3 is TGTGCCAGTCAAAGCGCGTCAATCAATGAGCAGTTCTTC. Amino acid sequence: CASQSASINEQFF.

This chain connects TRBV19 to TRBJ1-5, with 8 bases matching TRBD1. This CDR3 contains 15 residues. Germline V gene lookup returns CDR1 LNHDA and CDR2 SQIVND (reference sequence). V shed 4 bases, J shed 4 bases, and the junction held 6 bases outside the gene matches. In DNA form, the CDR3 reads TGTGCCAGTAGTACGATAGACAGGGGTAATCAGCCCCAGCATTTT. Its translation is CASSTIDRGNQPQHF.

This clonotype was counted between two and nine times. The chain couples TRBV11-2 to TRBJ2-6; D is possibly TRBD1 (5 bases). This CDR3 spans 18 amino acids. V was pared by 1 base and J by 0 bases, with 13 bases between. Looked up from germline, CDR1 is SGHAT and CDR2 is FQNNGV. The CDR3 here is CASSLVLGATSGANVLTF. The CDR3 bases are TGTGCCAGCAGCTTAGTTCTAGGGGCCACCTCTGGGGCCAACGTCCTGACTTTC.

CDR3 DNA sequence: TGCGCCAGCACTTCGCAGACTAGCGGAGGGGGCAATGAGCAGTTCTTC. This sequence encodes CASTSQTSGGGNEQFF. This sequence joins TRBV10-2 and TRBJ2-1; 9 positions agree with TRBD2. The germline V gene encodes CDR1 WSHSY and CDR2 SAAADI. V was clipped by 7 bases and J by 6 bases; unmatched bases: 13. The CDR3 has 16 amino acids.

At least ten counts were recorded for this clonotype. The chain uses TRBV6-1 and TRBJ2-7, with D maybe TRBD2 (6 bases). The CDR3 extends over 13 amino acids. Germline CDR1 MNHNS, CDR2 SASEGT. V was pared by 8 bases and J by 3 bases, with 14 bases between. CDR3 in amino acids: CASSEGLIYEQYF. The DNA for the CDR3 is TGTGCCAGCTCTGAGGGACTCATCTACGAGCAGTACTTC.

V usage is TRBV11-1 and J usage is TRBJ2-3; perhaps TRBD1 as D (6 bases). The CDR3 has 16 amino acids. The V end lost 1 base, the J end lost 2 bases, and 13 bases lay between the germline ends. Looked up from germline, CDR1 is SGHAT and CDR2 is FQDESV (reference sequence). CDR3: CASSLGRDTYTDTQYF. For the CDR3, the DNA is TGTGCCAGCAGCTTAGGCCGGGACACCTACACAGATACGCAGTATTTT.

This clonotype was seen ten or more times. The CDR3 spells CASSSGPKQYF. CDR3 nucleotide sequence: TGTGCCAGCAGCTCAGGGCCTAAGCAGTACTTC. The gene calls are TRBV12-3 or TRBV12-4 and TRBJ2-7, with D possibly TRBD1 on 5 matching bases. The CDR3 has 11 amino acids. The germline V and J ends were trimmed by 6 bases and 8 bases, with 11 bases remaining between them.

The chain is built from TRBV7-9 and TRBJ2-7; no clear D. The CDR3 has 13 amino acids. The germline gives CDR1 SEHNR, CDR2 FQNEAQ (reference sequence). Trimming shortened V by 0 bases and J by 4 bases, and 7 bases separated the two germline ends. In DNA form, the CDR3 reads TGTGCCAGCAGCTTAGCCCACCGGTACGAGCAGTACTTC. Its translation is CASSLAHRYEQYF. The variable domain in full, with the rest retrieved from reference TRBV7-9 and TRBJ2-7, is DTGVSQNPRHKITKRGQNVTFRCDPISEHNRLYWYRQTLGQGPEFLTYFQNEAQLEKSRLLSDRFSAERPKGSFSTLEIQRTEQGDSAMYLCASSLAHRYEQYFGPGTRLTVT.

The chain employs TRBV7-1 and TRBJ2-7; TRBD1 matches at 12 bases. TRBV7-1 is designated an ORF whose function remains uncertain. The CDR3 is 19 amino acids. The V segment lost 2 bases and the J segment 4 bases; nucleotides outside the gene matches: 15. CDR3 protein: CASSSPGQGAIRAMYEQYF. The DNA of the CDR3 is TGTGCCAGCAGCTCACCGGGACAGGGGGCAATACGGGCTATGTACGAGCAGTACTTC.

This clonotype was observed once. The rearrangement uses TRBV15 and TRBJ1-3; a weak D match, TRBD1 (5 bases). Between the trimmed V and J ends, which lost 5 bases and 0 bases, there was a span of 14 bases. CDR1 is LNHNV and CDR2 is YYDKDF in the germline V gene (reference sequence). CDR3 size: 16 residues. The CDR3 is CATSGLRALSGNTIYF. As DNA, the CDR3 is TGTGCCACCAGCGGCCTCAGGGCCCTCTCTGGAAACACCATATATTTT. Based on the CDR3 plus reference TRBV15 and TRBJ1-3, the full variable domain is DAMVIQNPRYQVTQFGKPVTLSCSQTLNHNVMYWYQQKSSQAPKLLFHYYDKDFNNEADTPDNFQSRRPNTSFCFLDIRSPGLGDTAMYLCATSGLRALSGNTIYFGEGSWLTVV.

This clonotype was observed a single time. The gene calls are TRBV19 and TRBJ1-2, with a possible D match to TRBD1 (6 bases). V shed 4 bases and J shed 8 bases, with 14 bases lying between them. Germline CDR1 reads LNHDA; CDR2 reads SQIVND (reference sequence). This CDR3 contains 13 residues. CDR3 protein: CASSTRGREGYTF. In DNA form, the CDR3 reads TGTGCCAGTAGTACTCGGGGGCGTGAAGGCTACACCTTC.

This clonotype was recorded at least ten times. The chain is built from TRBV15 and TRBJ1-2; no definite D call. The germline V gene encodes CDR1 LNHNV and CDR2 YYDKDF (reference sequence). The CDR3 extends over 13 amino acids. Trimming stripped 5 bases from V and 4 bases from J, with 11 bases between. The CDR3 is CATSPTNPYGYTF. As DNA, the CDR3 is TGTGCCACCAGCCCAACCAACCCCTATGGCTACACCTTC.